A single sample gave rise to the 26 T cell receptor beta chains below, sequenced in a study of T cell responses to AZD1222 COVID-19 vaccine. The assay was immunoSEQ multiplex PCR, and TCRdb's table has in-frame clones only and misses some. Counted here are approximately 110,000 clones, 80% to 95% occurring once; the ten biggest clones make up about 1.2%. The sequenced sample was peripheral blood, obtained on day 0 of AZD1222 vaccination. All receptors derive from an adult in good health.

This chain links TRBV7-9 with TRBJ1-2; possibly TRBD1 for D (5 bases). With 5 bases removed from V and 6 bases from J, the gap between germline ends came to 19 bases. The CDR3 is 15 amino acids. Germline CDR1 and CDR2: SEHNR and FQNEAQ (reference sequence). The CDR3: CASSLTGTYEHGYTF. CDR3 DNA sequence: TGTGCCAGCAGCCTAACCGGGACGTACGAGCATGGCTACACCTTC.

This rearrangement joins TRBV6-5 to TRBJ2-1; 7 positions match TRBD2. The CDR3 consists of 15 residues. The ends lost 6 bases at V and 7 bases at J; junction bases unmatched: 12. CDR1 and CDR2 (germline): MNHEY, SVGAGI. The CDR3 region is CASRDLASGRNEQFF. The CDR3 bases are TGTGCCAGCAGGGATCTGGCTAGCGGCAGGAATGAGCAGTTCTTC.

The genes are TRBV29-1 and TRBJ1-1; 8 bases match TRBD1. Germline loops: CDR1 SQVTM, CDR2 ANQGSEA. The CDR3 totals 14 residues. V lost 5 bases and J lost 0; bases outside the gene matches: 5. The CDR3 sequence: CSVSYRGMNTEAFF. The CDR3 nucleotides are TGCAGCGTTTCATACAGGGGGATGAACACTGAAGCTTTCTTT.

The chain combines TRBV5-4 with TRBJ2-7; possibly TRBD2 for D (6 bases). V lost 3 bases and J 2 bases, leaving 9 bases between the germline ends. Germline V gives CDR1 SGHNT, CDR2 YYREEE (reference sequence). The CDR3 covers 13 residues. The CDR3 is CASSWDSTYEQYF. In DNA form, the CDR3 reads TGTGCCAGCAGCTGGGACTCTACCTACGAGCAGTACTTC.

The chain links TRBV6-5 to TRBJ2-5; no clear D gene. Trimming took off 6 bases at V and 3 bases at J, with 5 bases between the two ends. The CDR3 has 11 amino acids. Germline assignment: CDR1 MNHEY and CDR2 SVGAGI. The CDR3 DNA reads as TGTGCCAGCAGAGAGGAAGAGACCCAGTACTTC. It encodes CASREEETQYF.

The V call is TRBV14, the J call TRBJ1-1; D not resolved. V was pared by 1 base and J by 5 bases, with 14 bases between. CDR1 and CDR2 from the germline V gene are SGHDN and FVKESK. This CDR3 has 15 residues. The DNA of the CDR3 is TGTGCCAGCAGCCAAGTCTTGGGCTCTGGAACTGAAGCTTTCTTT. Translating gives CASSQVLGSGTEAFF.

The V call is TRBV18, the J call TRBJ2-2, with 10 bases aligning to TRBD2. CDR3 length equals 17 residues. V gave up 2 bases and J gave up 0 bases; unmatched junction bases: 3. Looked up from germline, CDR1 is KGHSH and CDR2 is LQKENI. CDR3 bases: TGTGCCAGCTCACCAACAACTAGCGGGACGAACACCGGGGAGCTGTTTTTT. It yields the protein CASSPTTSGTNTGELFF.

This chain connects TRBV2 to TRBJ1-1, with a possible D match to TRBD1 (6 bases). The germline V gene encodes CDR1 SNHLY and CDR2 FYNNEI. This CDR3 has 13 amino acids. V lost 5 bases to trimming and J lost 5 bases, with 12 bases between them. The CDR3 DNA is TGTGCCAGCAGTTCCGAGGGGGGAACTGAAGCTTTCTTT. Residues: CASSSEGGTEAFF.

The chain has TRBV25-1 and TRBJ2-7, with 10 bases identical to TRBD1. The CDR3 contains 14 residues. Germline CDR1 and CDR2: MGHDK and SYGVNS. After removal of 8 bases from V and 0 bases from J, the junction contained 4 bases not matched to a gene. The CDR3 sequence is CASSGTGVSYEQYF. CDR3 coding DNA: TGTGCCAGCTCCGGGACAGGGGTCTCCTACGAGCAGTACTTC.

This chain links TRBV7-2 with TRBJ2-5; no clear D. Trimming removed 1 base at V and 2 bases at J, with 8 bases between. The V gene's germline CDR1 is SGHTA and CDR2 FQGNSA. This CDR3 has 14 amino acids. CDR3 DNA: TGTGCCAGCAGCTTAGGGCGGTTACAAGAGACCCAGTACTTC. Its translation: CASSLGRLQETQYF.

Here the CDR3 reads CASSNGETQYF. In nucleotides, the CDR3 is TGTGCCAGCAGCAACGGAGAGACCCAGTACTTC. The chain recombines TRBV6-5 with TRBJ2-5; D remains unclear. With 6 bases removed from V and 4 bases from J, the gap between germline ends came to 6 bases. The CDR3 runs to 11 residues. CDR1 MNHEY and CDR2 SVGAGI come from the germline V gene.

The V gene is TRBV7-9, the J gene TRBJ2-5, with D perhaps being TRBD1 or TRBD2 (5 bases each). This CDR3 is built from 15 residues. V dropped 5 bases and J dropped 3 bases, with 16 bases sitting between them. The germline CDR1 and CDR2 sequences are SEHNR and FQNEAQ (reference sequence). DNA of the CDR3: TGTGCCAGCAGCCCACCGGGGACCGGGGAAGAGACCCAGTACTTC. This sequence encodes CASSPPGTGEETQYF.

This sequence joins TRBV29-1 and TRBJ2-2; D possibly matches TRBD1 or TRBD2 (5 bases each). Trimming took 2 bases from V and 1 from J, leaving 11 bases between them. CDR3 length: 15 residues. CDR1 and CDR2 (germline): SQVTM, ANQGSEA. The chain's CDR3 is CSVETRQGNTGELFF. Here the CDR3 DNA reads TGCAGCGTTGAAACTAGGCAGGGGAACACCGGGGAGCTGTTTTTT.

Note on this clone: The same CDR3 is also encoded by other DNA sequences in this sample. The genes are TRBV9 and TRBJ2-7; D unresolved. CDR3 size: 14 residues. Per the germline V gene, CDR1 is SGDLS and CDR2 is YYNGEE. Between the trimmed V and J ends, which lost 2 bases and 1 base, there was a span of 10 bases. Here the CDR3 reads CASSVVSSSYEQYF. The CDR3 coding sequence is TGTGCCAGCAGCGTCGTCAGCTCTTCCTACGAGCAGTACTTC. The full variable domain, its missing parts supplied by reference TRBV9 and TRBJ2-7, is DSGVTQTPKHLITATGQRVTLRCSPRSGDLSVYWYQQSLDQGLQFLIQYYNGEERAKGNILERFSAQQFPDLHSELNLSSLELGDSALYFCASSVVSSSYEQYFGPGTRLTVT.

The chain joins TRBV7-2 to TRBJ2-2, with D possibly TRBD1 on 5 matching bases. Trimming pared 5 bases from V and 0 bases from J, leaving 10 bases between. Germline values: CDR1 SGHTA, CDR2 FQGNSA. The CDR3 is made up of 15 amino acids. CDR3 residues: CASSRRATNTGELFF. DNA for the CDR3: TGTGCCAGCAGCCGCAGGGCGACGAACACCGGGGAGCTGTTTTTT.

This clone was seen only a few times. The chain uses TRBV7-2 and TRBJ2-1; D not certain. V shed 0 bases and J shed 9 bases, with 6 bases lying between them. This CDR3 is built from 12 residues. The V gene's germline CDR1 is SGHTA and CDR2 FQGNSA. CDR3 nucleotides: TGTGCCAGCAGCTTAGCGGCGGTTGAGCAGTTCTTC. Translating gives CASSLAAVEQFF.

The V gene is TRBV28, the J gene TRBJ1-2, with TRBD1 identical over 8 bases. The J segment lost 6 bases and the V segment lost 5 bases, leaving 11 bases of the junction unmatched. The CDR3 has 15 amino acids. Germline V CDR1 and CDR2: MDHEN, SYDVKM. This chain's CDR3 is CASSLGQGNIHGYTF. The CDR3 DNA sequence: TGTGCCAGCAGTCTCGGACAGGGTAATATCCATGGCTACACCTTC.

V and J are TRBV5-6 and TRBJ1-1; D is possibly TRBD1 (5 bases). CDR3 length: 14 amino acids. V was shortened by 1 base and J by 0 bases, with 7 bases between the two germline ends. Germline values: CDR1 SGHDT, CDR2 YYEEEE. CDR3: CASSLKGMNTEAFF. The CDR3 DNA reads TGTGCCAGCAGCTTGAAGGGGATGAACACTGAAGCTTTCTTT.

This clone has just one count. The chain joins TRBV7-8 to TRBJ2-2, with 8 bases aligning to TRBD2. The CDR3 loop spans 16 amino acids. The germline V gene encodes CDR1 SGHVS and CDR2 FQNEAQ. Germline trimming cut 3 bases from V and 2 bases from J; bases unmatched to any gene: 5. CDR3 nucleotides: TGTGCCAGCAGCTTCTTAGCGGGGACCAACACCGGGGAGCTGTTTTTT. It specifies CASSFLAGTNTGELFF.

The chain uses TRBV5-5 and TRBJ2-3; the D is unclear. CDR1 SGHKS and CDR2 YYEKEE come from the germline V gene (reference sequence). The CDR3 has 17 amino acids. Trimming removed 0 bases at V and 1 base at J, with 15 bases between. CDR3 DNA sequence: TGTGCCAGCAGCTTGGCCTCGGGCTCCCGGGGCACAGATACGCAGTATTTT. Translating gives CASSLASGSRGTDTQYF.

The CDR3 bases are TGTGCCAGCAGCTTGATAGGGGGCACTGAAGCTTTCTTT. This translates into CASSLIGGTEAFF. The gene calls are TRBV5-5 and TRBJ1-1; D is possibly TRBD1 (6 bases). The CDR3 length is 13 residues. Trimming removed 1 base from V and 4 bases from J, with 8 bases in between. Germline V lookup: CDR1 SGHKS, CDR2 YYEKEE (reference sequence).

V gene TRBV28 combines with J gene TRBJ1-2; D is perhaps TRBD1 (6 bases). Deletions cut 5 bases from V and 2 bases from J, with 9 bases between. CDR3 size: 13 residues. The germline V gene encodes CDR1 MDHEN and CDR2 SYDVKM. The CDR3 loop reads CASSITGNYGYTF. CDR3 coding DNA: TGTGCCAGCAGTATTACAGGGAACTATGGCTACACCTTC.

The rearrangement uses TRBV11-2 and TRBJ2-1; TRBD1 might be the D (5 bases). Germline CDR1 SGHAT, CDR2 FQNNGV. V lost 8 bases and J lost 2, with 16 bases in between. The length of the CDR3 is 15 residues. The CDR3, as DNA: TGTGCCAGCGCTAAACAGGATCTTACCTACAATGAGCAGTTCTTC. Translation: CASAKQDLTYNEQFF.

The chain uses TRBV12-3 or TRBV12-4 and TRBJ1-5, with D hard to call. CDR3 length: 13 amino acids. V was trimmed by 4 bases and J by 6 bases, leaving 10 bases between them. Here the CDR3 DNA reads TGTGCCAGCAGTTCGAGGGTCGGTCAGCCCCAGCATTTT. This translates into CASSSRVGQPQHF.

CDR3 amino acids: CASSPMGGRRMNEQFF. In nucleotides, the CDR3 is TGTGCCAGCAGCCCGATGGGGGGCCGGCGGATGAATGAGCAGTTCTTC. The V gene is TRBV3-1 (or the pseudogene TRBV3-2), the J gene TRBJ2-1; D may be TRBD1 or TRBD2 (6 bases each). This CDR3 is 16 amino acids long. Trimming left V 4 bases short and J 7 bases short, with 20 bases between. Per germline, CDR1 LGHDT and CDR2 YNNKEL (reference sequence).

The chain uses TRBV4-3 and TRBJ1-2; D call uncertain. The V and J ends lost 3 bases and 4 bases respectively, with 6 bases between them. The CDR3 is made up of 12 amino acids. CDR1 is LGHNA, CDR2 YSLEER, per germline. CDR3 protein: CASSQDSYGYTF. CDR3 coding DNA: TGCGCCAGCAGCCAGGACTCCTATGGCTACACCTTC.